Each of the 9 T cell receptor beta chains below was sequenced from the same sample in a study of T cells in tuberculosis. Clones were sequenced by immunoSEQ multiplex PCR, and TCRdb holds only the in-frame ones, with some missing. The sample holds 20,000 to 25,000 clones; approximately 90% are singletons and the top ten take roughly 14%. The specimen sequenced was PBMCs. The origin of the receptors is a donor aged 10-29 years with latent tuberculosis or without tuberculosis infection.

J is TRBJ1-5 and V is TRBV4-3; D uncertain. Germline V gene sequence: CDR1 LGHNA, CDR2 YSLEER. This CDR3 is 14 amino acids long. Trimming cost V 0 bases and J 7 bases, with 10 bases left between them. The CDR3 DNA reads as TGCGCCAGCAGCCAAGACTCCAGAGGACAGCCCCAGCATTTT. Protein: CASSQDSRGQPQHF.

This clone has just one count. The V gene is TRBV28, the J gene TRBJ1-6, with 7 nucleotides matching TRBD1. The CDR3 spans 18 residues. Germline V gene sequence: CDR1 MDHEN, CDR2 SYDVKM. The V segment lost 5 bases and the J segment 6 bases; nucleotides outside the gene matches: 16. The CDR3 protein is CASSPLRLGDSSNSPLHF. The CDR3 nucleotides read TGTGCCAGCAGTCCCCTCCGACTTGGGGACAGTTCTAATTCACCCCTCCACTTT.

This chain uses TRBV5-1 with TRBJ2-5; 8 bases agree with TRBD1. Germline CDR1 SGHRS, CDR2 YFSETQ. After removal of 2 bases from V and 5 bases from J, the junction contained 8 bases not matched to a gene. The CDR3 spans 15 residues. The CDR3 sequence is CASSFGRGLLETQYF. In DNA form, the CDR3 reads TGCGCCAGCAGCTTTGGCAGGGGGCTGTTGGAGACCCAGTACTTC.

The chain carries TRBV4-3 and TRBJ1-1; D not resolved. Germline CDR1 is LGHNA and CDR2 is YSLEER. Trimming stripped 4 bases from V and 2 bases from J, with 17 bases between. This CDR3 has 16 amino acids. CDR3 in DNA: TGCGCCAGCAGCCGGGGAGGTGGACGGGGAAACACTGAAGCTTTCTTT. The encoded protein is CASSRGGGRGNTEAFF.

The chain links TRBV6-6 to TRBJ1-5; TRBD1 agrees at 7 bases. The V and J ends lost 5 bases and 2 bases, in that order; junction bases with no gene match: 3. Germline V gene data show CDR1 as MNHNY and CDR2 as SVGAGI (reference sequence). CDR3 length equals 14 residues. CDR3 in amino acids: CASSDTGGNQPQHF. In DNA, the CDR3 is TGTGCCAGCAGTGATACAGGGGGCAATCAGCCCCAGCATTTT.

The chain links TRBV11-2 to TRBJ1-2, with a tentative D call TRBD1 (6 bases). CDR1 and CDR2 from the germline V gene are SGHAT and FQNNGV. The CDR3 contains 13 residues. Trimming stripped 5 bases from V and 5 bases from J, with 12 bases between. As DNA, the CDR3 is TGTGCCAGCAGCATAAACAGGGATTATGGCTACACCTTC. It codes for CASSINRDYGYTF. Full variable domain (missing parts from reference TRBV11-2 and TRBJ1-2): EAGVAQSPRYKIIEKRQSVAFWCNPISGHATLYWYQQILGQGPKLLIQFQNNGVVDDSQLPKDRFSAERLKGVDSTLKIQPAKLEDSAVYLCASSINRDYGYTFGSGTRLTVV.

The chain employs TRBV2 and TRBJ2-3; weak D call: TRBD1 (5 bases). Germline lookup yields CDR1 SNHLY and CDR2 FYNNEI. The CDR3 has 13 residues. The ends were cut back, 6 bases at V and 2 bases at J, with 9 bases in the middle. The CDR3 reads CASRQENTDTQYF. The CDR3, as DNA: TGTGCCAGCAGACAGGAAAACACAGATACGCAGTATTTT. Full variable domain (missing parts from reference TRBV2 and TRBJ2-3): EPEVTQTPSHQVTQMGQEVILRCVPISNHLYFYWYRQILGQKVEFLVSFYNNEISEKSEIFDDQFSVERPDGSNFTLKIRSTKLEDSAMYFCASRQENTDTQYFGPGTRLTVL.

The table lists this clone with a few counts. This chain connects TRBV30 to TRBJ2-2; the D gene is possibly TRBD1 (6 bases). The CDR3 length is 15 residues. Germline lookup yields CDR1 GTSNPN and CDR2 SVGIG (reference sequence). The ends were cut back, 3 bases at V and 6 bases at J, with 17 bases in the middle. The CDR3 spells CAWRETGTKAGELFF. CDR3 DNA sequence: TGTGCCTGGAGGGAAACCGGGACAAAGGCCGGGGAGCTGTTTTTT.

The genes are TRBV7-2 and TRBJ2-7; 10 bases map to TRBD2. The V segment lost 3 bases and the J segment 6 bases; nucleotides outside the gene matches: 11. Germline CDR1 is SGHTA and CDR2 is FQGNSA. The length of the CDR3 is 16 residues. The CDR3 DNA reads TGTGCCAGCAGCTTTGGGCCAGCGGGGGGGCCAGGCGAGCAGTACTTC. It yields the protein CASSFGPAGGPGEQYF.